Shown below are 27 T cell receptor beta chains from a single sample sequenced in a study of T cell responses to AZD1222 COVID-19 vaccine. The data were produced by immunoSEQ multiplex PCR, yet TCRdb's version contains in-frame clones alone and is incomplete. The data show about 110,000 clones, over 80% seen once. Sequencing used peripheral blood, obtained on day 0 of AZD1222 vaccination. Source of these receptors: an adult in good health.

The rearrangement joins TRBV20-1 to TRBJ2-1; TRBD2 matches 8 bases. V shed 3 bases and J 9 bases; nucleotides not matched to a gene: 10. CDR1 and CDR2 from the germline V gene are DFQATT and SNEGSKA (reference sequence). The CDR3 contains 14 residues. The CDR3 reads CSASLVAGWVEQFF. For the CDR3, the DNA is TGCAGTGCTAGTTTAGTAGCGGGGTGGGTTGAGCAGTTCTTC.

This sequence joins TRBV3-1 (or the pseudogene TRBV3-2) and TRBJ1-5; TRBD1 agrees at 12 bases. CDR3 length equals 17 residues. Trimming at V came to 4 bases and at J to 8 bases, leaving 12 bases not matched to a gene. Germline CDR1 LGHDT, CDR2 YNNKEL (reference sequence). CDR3 amino acids: CASSLTTGTGGREPQHF. Written as DNA, the CDR3 is TGTGCCAGCAGCCTTACTACCGGGACAGGGGGCAGAGAGCCCCAGCATTTT.

The V gene is TRBV3-1 (or the pseudogene TRBV3-2), the J gene TRBJ1-5; 7 nucleotides line up with TRBD1. This CDR3 region has 14 residues. V lost 1 base and J lost 6; bases outside the gene matches: 3. Per germline, CDR1 LGHDT and CDR2 YNNKEL (reference sequence). The CDR3: CASSQVRGLQPQHF. The CDR3 DNA sequence: TGTGCCAGCAGCCAAGTTAGGGGGCTTCAGCCCCAGCATTTT.

The gene calls are TRBV30 and TRBJ2-2, with D perhaps matching TRBD1 or TRBD2 (5 bases each). The CDR3 is made up of 15 amino acids. The ends were cut back, 4 bases at V and 4 bases at J, with 16 bases in the middle. Germline CDR1 reads GTSNPN; CDR2 reads SVGIG (reference sequence). In nucleotides, the CDR3 is TGTGCCTGGATGCCGGGGCCAGCGGTCACCGGGGAGCTGTTTTTT. It is translated as CAWMPGPAVTGELFF.

The chain has TRBV7-2 and TRBJ1-4; TRBD1 matches at 7 bases. The V segment lost 4 bases and the J segment 0 bases; nucleotides outside the gene matches: 5. Germline assignment: CDR1 SGHTA and CDR2 FQGNSA. The CDR3 runs to 16 residues. The CDR3 sequence is CASSSDTGATNEKLFF. DNA for the CDR3: TGTGCCAGCAGCTCAGATACAGGGGCAACTAATGAAAAACTGTTTTTT.

In this sample, this clone turned up a few times. The chain carries TRBV19 and TRBJ2-7, with a tentative D call TRBD2 (5 bases). The germline CDR1 and CDR2 sequences are LNHDA and SQIVND (reference sequence). V gave up 0 bases and J gave up 2 bases, with 11 bases separating them. This CDR3 has 15 residues. The chain's CDR3 is CASSIDRTPPYEQYF. CDR3 DNA: TGTGCCAGTAGTATAGATCGGACTCCCCCCTACGAGCAGTACTTC.

The J gene is TRBJ2-3, the V gene TRBV3-1 (or the pseudogene TRBV3-2); no firm D call. CDR1 is LGHDT, CDR2 YNNKEL, per germline (reference sequence). This CDR3 is 12 amino acids long. V lost 4 bases and J 5 bases, leaving 7 bases between the germline ends. The CDR3 region has the DNA TGTGCCAGCAGCCGCGAAGGAGATACGCAGTATTTT. Encoded protein: CASSREGDTQYF.

The rearrangement links TRBV4-3 to TRBJ1-3; D is unclear. CDR1 and CDR2 from the germline V gene are LGHNA and YSLEER. V lost 0 bases and J lost 4, with 1 base in between. CDR3 length equals 12 residues. The CDR3 here is CASSQEGNTIYF. The CDR3 DNA is TGCGCCAGCAGCCAAGAAGGAAACACCATATATTTT.

DNA of the CDR3: TGTGCCAGTAGTATTGGGGGCTTCCCCGGCGAGGAGCAGTTCTTC. This gives the protein CASSIGGFPGEEQFF. This chain uses TRBV19 with TRBJ2-1, with D maybe TRBD1 (6 bases). V was cut by 3 bases and J by 10 bases, with 19 bases left in between. The CDR3 covers 15 residues. From germline, CDR1 is LNHDA and CDR2 SQIVND (reference sequence).

The CDR3 loop is CASSPGAATNYGYTF. The CDR3 bases are TGTGCCAGCTCACCAGGGGCTGCCACAAACTATGGCTACACCTTC. V gene TRBV18 combines with J gene TRBJ1-2; TRBD1 might be the D (5 bases). The length of the CDR3 is 15 residues. Trimming removed 2 bases from V and 2 bases from J, with 12 bases in between. The germline CDR1 and CDR2 sequences are KGHSH and LQKENI.

The rearrangement joins TRBV30 to TRBJ2-7; 7 bases are shared with TRBD1. The CDR3 is made up of 12 amino acids. Germline V gene lookup returns CDR1 GTSNPN and CDR2 SVGIG (reference sequence). J gave up 3 bases and V 4 bases, and 3 bases lay outside the gene matches. This CDR3 reads CAWNQGVYEQYF. For the CDR3, the DNA is TGTGCCTGGAATCAGGGGGTCTACGAGCAGTACTTC.

The chain has TRBV7-2 and TRBJ1-2; D is ambiguous. The CDR3 is 13 residues long. Trimming took off 11 bases at V and 4 bases at J, with 17 bases between the two ends. CDR1 and CDR2 from the germline V gene are SGHTA and FQGNSA. As DNA, the CDR3 is TGTGCCCCTGCTAGAGGGAAGGGCTATGGCTACACCTTC. This sequence encodes CAPARGKGYGYTF. The whole variable domain, remainder taken from reference TRBV7-2 and TRBJ1-2, is GAGVSQSPSNKVTEKGKDVELRCDPISGHTALYWYRQSLGQGLEFLIYFQGNSAPDKSGLPSDRFSAERTGGSVSTLTIQRTQQEDSAVYLCAPARGKGYGYTFGSGTRLTVV.

The chain joins TRBV18 to TRBJ1-2; 8 nucleotides match TRBD1. Unmatched junction bases numbered 6, after V lost 3 bases and J lost 0 bases. Germline CDR1 reads KGHSH; CDR2 reads LQKENI. The CDR3 has 16 amino acids. DNA of the CDR3: TGTGCCAGCTCACCGGACAGGGCCAGTTCTAACTATGGCTACACCTTC. Residues: CASSPDRASSNYGYTF.

The gene calls are TRBV5-1 and TRBJ2-5; no definite D call. The germline CDR1 and CDR2 sequences are SGHRS and YFSETQ. The CDR3 is 15 amino acids. V was cut by 4 bases and J by 1 base, with 14 bases left in between. CDR3 region: CASSLPTPIQETQYF. CDR3 in DNA: TGCGCCAGCAGCCTACCCACCCCAATCCAAGAGACCCAGTACTTC.

The chain is built from TRBV3-1 (or the pseudogene TRBV3-2) and TRBJ1-5, with D uncertain. The germline V gene encodes CDR1 LGHDT and CDR2 YNNKEL (reference sequence). The CDR3 extends over 15 amino acids. Trimming left V 0 bases short and J 1 base short, with 7 bases between. CDR3 in amino acids: CASSQDARSNQPQHF. CDR3 bases: TGTGCCAGCAGCCAAGATGCCAGGAGCAATCAGCCCCAGCATTTT.

The rearrangement joins TRBV30 to TRBJ1-2, with unresolved D. Germline-derived CDR1 and CDR2 are GTSNPN and SVGIG (reference sequence). Trimming removed 1 base at V and 4 bases at J, with 13 bases between. There are 14 residues in the CDR3. CDR3 residues: CAWSGVEAGYGYTF. The CDR3 DNA sequence: TGTGCCTGGAGTGGGGTTGAGGCGGGCTATGGCTACACCTTC.

This clone has only a few counts. The V call is TRBV6-2 or TRBV6-3, the J call TRBJ1-5; a possible D gene is TRBD1 (6 bases). In germline, CDR1 is MNHEY, CDR2 SVGEGT. The germline V and J ends were trimmed by 4 bases and 0 bases, with 19 bases remaining between them. This CDR3 has 18 residues. CDR3 DNA: TGTGCCAGCAGTTGGTGGTCGAGCGCAGGGGATAGCAATCAGCCCCAGCATTTT. Amino acid sequence: CASSWWSSAGDSNQPQHF.

The chain couples TRBV2 to TRBJ1-2; D remains unclear. V lost 6 bases to trimming and J lost 8 bases, with 13 bases between them. The length of the CDR3 is 12 residues. Per the germline V gene, CDR1 is SNHLY and CDR2 is FYNNEI. The CDR3 bases are TGTGCCAGCAGCCGCGGGTCAGTCGGCTACACCTTC. Protein sequence: CASSRGSVGYTF.

The chain has TRBV6-5 and TRBJ1-5; TRBD1 might be the D (6 bases). V was clipped by 11 bases and J by 10 bases, with 21 bases between them. CDR3 length: 13 residues. The germline V gene encodes CDR1 MNHEY and CDR2 SVGAGI. The CDR3 DNA reads TGTGCCGGTCCGAGAGGGGGGCGAGAACCCCAGCATTTT. It encodes CAGPRGGREPQHF.

This clone was observed a single time. The rearrangement joins TRBV6-2 or TRBV6-3 to TRBJ1-2, with no clear D. This CDR3 region has 14 residues. Germline lookup yields CDR1 MNHEY and CDR2 SVGEGT. The V gene lost 6 bases and the J gene lost 1 base, with 12 bases spanning the gap. CDR3 bases: TGTGCCAGCAGCCTCCGACTGAATAACTATGGCTACACCTTC. Translating it yields CASSLRLNNYGYTF.

This clone has just a few counts. The chain has TRBV7-9 and TRBJ1-6; 7 positions match TRBD1. V shed 4 bases and J 7 bases; nucleotides not matched to a gene: 4. Germline CDR1 SEHNR, CDR2 FQNEAQ (reference sequence). The CDR3 spans 14 residues. The CDR3 loop is CASSSQGGNSPLHF. The DNA for the CDR3 is TGTGCCAGCAGCTCCCAGGGGGGGAATTCACCCCTCCACTTT.

The genes are TRBV9 and TRBJ2-7; 8 nucleotides line up with TRBD2. CDR3 length: 17 amino acids. Germline V gene sequence: CDR1 SGDLS, CDR2 YYNGEE. The V gene end was trimmed by 0 bases and the J gene end by 2 bases; junction bases not matched to a gene: 10. The CDR3, as DNA: TGTGCCAGCAGCGTAGAGGGATGGGGAGCGGGAGCCTACGAGCAGTACTTC. Translating gives CASSVEGWGAGAYEQYF. Supplemented by reference TRBV9 and TRBJ2-7, the full variable domain reads DSGVTQTPKHLITATGQRVTLRCSPRSGDLSVYWYQQSLDQGLQFLIQYYNGEERAKGNILERFSAQQFPDLHSELNLSSLELGDSALYFCASSVEGWGAGAYEQYFGPGTRLTVT.

This clone has only one observation. The chain combines TRBV4-1 with TRBJ1-5, with TRBD1 identical over 7 bases. The trim removed 2 bases at V and 4 bases at J, leaving 5 bases unmatched. CDR3 size: 15 residues. Germline CDR1 reads MGHRA; CDR2 reads YSYEKL. The CDR3 is CASSQRDSYNQPQHF. CDR3 coding DNA: TGCGCCAGCAGCCAAAGGGACAGTTATAATCAGCCCCAGCATTTT.

V usage is TRBV6-6 and J usage is TRBJ1-1, with 11 bases identical to TRBD1. This CDR3 has 14 amino acids. CDR1 and CDR2 from the germline V gene are MNHNY and SVGAGI (reference sequence). V dropped 3 bases and J dropped 10; count of bases not matched to a gene: 7. The DNA for the CDR3 is TGTGCCAGCAGTTATGGGACAGGGGGAGGTGGAGCTTTCTTT. Amino acids: CASSYGTGGGGAFF.

The J gene is TRBJ1-6, the V gene TRBV5-1; tentative D call: TRBD1 (6 bases). Deletions cut 4 bases from V and 0 bases from J, with 8 bases between. Germline loops: CDR1 SGHRS, CDR2 YFSETQ. The CDR3 extends over 15 amino acids. The CDR3 here is CASSEGGSYNSPLHF. CDR3 nucleotides: TGCGCCAGCAGCGAAGGGGGCTCCTATAATTCACCCCTCCACTTT.

This chain uses TRBV18 with TRBJ2-1, with D unresolved. V was pared by 3 bases and J by 2 bases, with 5 bases between. In germline, CDR1 is KGHSH, CDR2 LQKENI. This CDR3 is 13 amino acids long. The CDR3: CASSPGAYNEQFF. Here the CDR3 DNA reads TGTGCCAGCTCACCTGGGGCCTACAATGAGCAGTTCTTC.

This clone is labeled as medium-sized. The V and J genes are TRBV19 and TRBJ2-2, with 12 bases identical to TRBD2. After removal of 3 bases from V and 1 base from J, the junction contained 6 bases not matched to a gene. CDR1 is LNHDA, CDR2 SQIVND, per germline (reference sequence). The CDR3 contains 18 residues. CDR3 DNA: TGTGCCAGTAGTATGGCCCCGGGACTAGCGGGGAACACCGGGGAGCTGTTTTTT. It translates to CASSMAPGLAGNTGELFF.